This T cell receptor (beta chain) was obtained from a study of cytomegalovirus exposure and HLA in healthy donors (dated by TCRdb to 2016 to 2017). General notes on the study: An earlier analysis of approximately 640 of the donors reported 250 to 350 Gb of sequence data and some 100 million unique TCR beta sequences from 150 million to 200 million T cells. Roughly 300 gigabases of sequencing data and about 92 million unique TCR sequences made up an early release that covered around 640 HLA-typed donors. Of the approximately 370 genotyped donors, over 80% were placed in the genetic ancestry cluster associated with self-reported Caucasian donors. The study aimed to test whether signatures of past pathogen exposure could be identified by cataloging public T cell receptors. The study used immunosequencing to profile the T cell repertoires of approximately 650 subjects and linked those repertoires to cytomegalovirus serostatus. A separate validation cohort of some 130 different subjects was used in addition to the roughly 640-subject first cohort. High-throughput TCR immunosequencing, statistical association of individual TCRs with disease status, and machine learning were combined to predict cytomegalovirus infection status. In a later analysis, previously published TCR beta repertoires from 666 donors were re-analyzed and high-resolution HLA genotyping was added so that TCR occurrence patterns could be studied. Rather than drawing on any new phenotypic data, the later analysis identified candidate immune exposures from TCR beta sequences and the way those sequences occurred across donors. In an earlier analysis of 550 to 700 of the donors, high-throughput TCR beta sequencing was used to judge whether each TCR beta V gene segment behaved as functional or pseudogenic. Donor age, sex, ethnicity and CMV serostatus were compiled alongside the repertoire data. In a later genetic analysis, genome-wide SNP genotypes for about 55% of the roughly 700 donors were used, and that subset was treated as a discovery cohort. Every discovery cohort repertoire had been produced on one sequencing platform. HLA typing covered class I and class II loci at four-digit resolution. Typing coverage varied by locus: about 620-630 donors for A, B, C, DRB1 and DQB1; roughly 510 for DQA1; about 600 for DPA1; around 490 for DPB1. Roughly 5 DR-DQ haplotypes were treated as single units for association and clustering because of strong linkage in the cohort. Among about 360 genotyped donors of the cohort, an average of around 240,000 unique TCR beta nucleotide sequences were sequenced per donor, about a sixth of them non-productive.

The library was made by the immunoSEQ multiplex PCR assay. For the multiplex PCR, a mixture combining 60 forward primers for TCR Vbeta segments and 13 reverse primers for TCR Jbeta segments was used. Amplification of the CDR3 region of rearranged TCR beta genes was performed with a multiplex PCR assay on genomic DNA. Amplified TCR beta libraries were sequenced as 87-base-pair reads on the Illumina HiSeq System. Per the authors' processing: In a later analysis, 77 million or so unique TCR beta chains were counted across the 690 or so repertoires, and roughly 10 million of these chains were shared by at least two donors. A nearest-neighbor algorithm error-corrected the raw reads and collapsed the reads into unique sequences, merging closely related sequences to remove PCR and sequencing errors. V, D and J gene segments were assigned by aligning CDR3 sequences to IMGT reference sequences. For a sequence to be retained, a match of at least six nucleotides to both a V gene segment and a J gene segment was required. A rearrangement was called productive if the CDR3 had no stop codons and remained in frame with V and J, and every other rearrangement was called non-productive. Following IMGT convention, CDR3 was defined as the stretch from the second conserved V-encoded cysteine up to the conserved J-encoded phenylalanine. The earlier analysis of a few hundred of the donors excluded any sequence lacking an unambiguous match to a single V gene segment. In an earlier analysis of approximately 610 of the donors, V segments were called functional above 56.7% productive rearrangements and were called segregating when the between-donor standard deviation exceeded 5%. A statistical classification framework was built for diagnosing cytomegalovirus status from the catalog of TCR beta chain sequences. In a later analysis, TCR nucleotide sequences were compared against IMGT/GENE-DB human TR gene sequences so that V and J genes could be assigned. Using the TCRdist pipeline, a later analysis assigned CDR3 sequences along with most-parsimonious VDJ recombination scenarios. A later analysis defined each TCR beta chain by its CDR3 amino acid sequence plus V-gene family, and excluded reads lacking a unique V-gene family. To address suspected cross-contamination and a sequencing artifact, a later analysis removed approximately 600 highly shared, low-generation-probability nucleotide sequences. In a later analysis, a clonal expansion index was calculated for each public chain from normalized within-repertoire ranks of inferred template counts. A later analysis computed generation probabilities with a VDJ recombination model fitted to out-of-frame rearrangements, and checked the results against IGoR. In a later analysis, TCR-TCR, TCR-HLA and TCR-CMV co-occurrence was scored with hypergeometric tests, and a repertoire-size bias correction was applied to TCR pairs. False discovery rates were estimated in a later analysis by permuting HLA or CMV assignments 20 times. In a later analysis, co-occurring TCRs were grouped using DBSCAN, with TCRdist sequence similarity added in when clustering inside HLA-allele-positive subsets. Repertoires with fewer than 30,000 or more than 120,000 public chains were left out of co-occurrence clustering, as were a handful of repertoires with anomalous nucleotide sharing. Not all clones reach the TCRdb copy of this immuneACCESS table, which keeps in-frame sequences only. Checked studies attribute under half of the gap to unresolved V genes and leave the rest unexplained. The V and J calls and the clone size are those of that table, but D and trimming were determined from the DNA. Across this sample there are over 150,000 clones, with about four fifths seen only once. The biggest ten clones account for roughly 1.6% of the sample.

CDR1 and CDR2 are drawn from the germline V gene: SGHRS, YFSETQ. Inclusive of the bounding cysteine and phenylalanine, the CDR3 is 13 residues long. Left in the record is the CDR3 DNA by itself, 39 bases read in frame from the first base. The germline ends are 11 bases apart after V is trimmed by 4 bases and J by 3 bases. This clone was detected only a few times. There is no known antigen for this receptor. There are no base qualities to consult, and no much larger clone falls within one base. The cohort consisted of 600 to 700 healthy bone marrow donors. At the time of sampling, all cohort members were nominally healthy, though unrecorded immune exposures were likely present. The donor was CMV seropositive and belonged to the group of about 290 seropositive cohort members. Every donor gave a peripheral blood sample, and the peripheral blood mononuclear cells from that sample were used for TCR beta sequencing. Genomic DNA extraction from the blood cell samples was performed with the Qiagen DNeasy Blood Extraction Kit.

The full study reports these points: Correlated functional status among segregating V segments might be attributable to linkage disequilibrium, but an unknown experimental factor could not be ruled out. Some IMGT-functional V segments, including TRBV6-2 and TRBV6-3, could not be told apart with the 87-base-pair reads, so those segments were excluded. At a false discovery rate of 0.05, a later analysis linked 15,000 to 20,000 TCR beta sequences to specific HLA alleles. In a later analysis, most CMV-associated TCR beta chains were found to appear HLA-restricted, with HLA associations seemingly driven largely by CMV exposure. It was suggested by the authors that the approach could potentially be generalized to other disease states and immunological phenotypes. Only TCR beta chains were sequenced in this cohort, and the absence of alpha or paired-chain data limited detectable features. In both the original and validation cohorts, the classifier was reported to diagnose cytomegalovirus status with high specificity and sensitivity. Across donors, most TCR sequences were observed very rarely, whereas some public TCRs were present in many individuals. According to a later analysis, TCR association rates differed among HLA loci, with DRB1 alleles showing the most associated TCRs and HLA-C alleles showing the fewest. In the study, about 150 TCR beta chains were listed as associated with cytomegalovirus. A cluster of highly shared sequence variants was judged likely to be a technical artifact of the sequencing pipeline. Immune exposure information for the cohort was limited to CMV serostatus. In a later genetic analysis, a missense DCLRE1C variant was associated with V-gene and J-gene trimming of TCR beta chains, and the association was replicated in an independent cohort. In a later analysis, HLA-associated TCR beta chains were found to be more clonally expanded and to have lower generation probabilities than equally common non-associated chains. Assigning TCR associations to individual alleles was difficult when HLA alleles, especially DR and DQ, strongly co-occurred. A further reported finding was that TCR beta sequences accurately predicted the HLA-A and HLA-B alleles for most subjects in the first cohort. HLA typing was unavailable for some donors at each locus, so association tests used only the typed subset. Because counts were too low, about 18 rarely observed V segments, including chromosome 9 orphons, were left out of the earlier analysis of approximately 500 of the donors. A later genetic analysis reported fewer N-insertions in productive TCRs among donors in an Asian-associated ancestry cluster than the approximately 670-donor mean. In vitro tests confirmed that three of the cytomegalovirus-associated TCR beta chains recognize cytomegalovirus antigens. Sequencing depth was assumed to be roughly uniform across donors in the presence/absence analyses, though that assumption may not hold. Several of the top co-occurrence clusters appeared to be linked to parvovirus B19, influenza, CMV and Epstein-Barr virus, according to a later analysis. In an earlier analysis of more than 450 of the donors, most TCR beta V segments were observed in productive rearrangements about 87% or about 30% of the time, broadly matching IMGT annotations.

The sample comprised PBMCs. The clonotype was recovered from a girl aged 5-17 years in good health and CMV-seropositive. The rearranged chain carries TRBV5-1 and TRBJ2-7, with TRBD2 as a weak D call on 6 bases. At the DNA level, the sequence is TGCGCCAGCAGCCTGGGACTGATCTACGAGCAGTACTTC. Translated, it gives CASSLGLIYEQYF.